Following are 25 T cell receptor beta chains from one sample sequenced in a study of human T cells and chemical hapten exposure (dated by TCRdb to about 2021). Taken with the paper, the label for time point translates to: patch test 1, 2 weeks after DPC sensitization. The treatment or condition label of this sample denotes: therapeutic diphenylcyclopropenone sensitization with weekly scalp DPC. The library was built by means of RACE. TCRdb names NextSeq 500 as the instrument used. TCRdb reanalyzed the raw reads on its own, using fastp at Q25 for trimming and MiXCR for clone calling, and kept in-frame beta chains. Every CDR3 protein is listed once, alongside the most common genes and DNA of its rows. Recorded for this sample are 150,000 to 200,000 distinct CDR3 sequences; around 20% of them occurred a single time. The ten largest account for over 6.5% of the sample. Source: whole blood, taken in connection with sensitization to the hapten diphenylcyclopropenone (DPC). The receptors here all came from a woman aged 45-65 years with alopecia areata. Some clones in this sample may be carry-over from other donors' samples.

This chain joins TRBV2 and TRBJ2-1, with 12 bases matching TRBD2. J gave up 3 bases and V 7 bases, and 4 bases lay outside the gene matches. The CDR3 loop spans 15 amino acids. Germline V CDR1 and CDR2: SNHLY, FYNNEI. The CDR3 protein is CASIRTSGNYNEQFF. The CDR3 region has the DNA TGTGCCAGCATTCGGACTAGCGGGAACTACAATGAGCAGTTCTTC.

This clonotype was counted at least ten times. V is TRBV3-1 and J is TRBJ2-5; a weak D match, TRBD2 (6 bases). Per the germline V gene, CDR1 is LGHDT and CDR2 is YNNKEL (reference sequence). The length of the CDR3 is 15 residues. The V end was cut by 4 bases, the J end by 2 bases, with 14 bases between. CDR3 sequence (DNA): TGTGCCAGCAGCCTTACCAGGAGGGTTCAAGAGACCCAGTACTTC. Its protein is CASSLTRRVQETQYF.

V and J are TRBV7-2 and TRBJ2-3; D is undetermined. CDR3 size: 14 residues. Germline V gene sequence: CDR1 SGHTA, CDR2 FQGNSA. V lost 2 bases and J lost 2, with 8 bases in between. The CDR3 DNA reads TGTGCCAGCAGCTTAATCAGCGTCACAGATACGCAGTATTTT. Protein product: CASSLISVTDTQYF.

J is TRBJ2-5 and V is TRBV5-6; TRBD1 matches at 11 bases. V lost 2 bases to trimming and J lost 5 bases; unmatched junction nucleotides: 5. CDR1 is SGHDT and CDR2 is YYEEEE in the germline V gene. This CDR3 is 15 amino acids long. The CDR3 sequence: CASSFGQGATETQYF. The CDR3 DNA reads as TGTGCCAGCAGCTTCGGACAGGGGGCGACTGAGACCCAGTACTTC.

This clonotype was seen a few times. This chain connects TRBV29-1 to TRBJ2-1, with a weak D call TRBD2 (7 bases). CDR1 is SQVTM, CDR2 ANQGSEA, per germline. The V end was cut by 4 bases, the J end by 8 bases, with 24 bases between. The CDR3 length is 16 residues. The CDR3 region is CSVAGGRSLGGDEQFF. CDR3 sequence (DNA): TGCAGCGTTGCTGGGGGCAGATCCCTGGGAGGGGATGAGCAGTTCTTC.

This chain connects TRBV12-5 to TRBJ2-7, with 9 bases identical to TRBD2. The germline gives CDR1 LGHNT, CDR2 FRNRAP. The V gene end was trimmed by 1 base and the J gene end by 0 bases; junction bases not matched to a gene: 19. The CDR3 is made up of 21 amino acids. CDR3: CASGLGRGGGVPLLSSYEQYF. CDR3 DNA sequence: TGTGCTAGTGGTTTGGGCCGCGGCGGGGGGGTCCCCCTACTTTCCTCCTACGAGCAGTACTTC.

The chain combines TRBV20-1 with TRBJ2-5, with D possibly matching TRBD1 (5 bases). V dropped 6 bases and J dropped 2 bases, with 10 bases sitting between them. Germline V gene sequence: CDR1 DFQATT, CDR2 SNEGSKA (reference sequence). The CDR3 is 12 amino acids. CDR3 amino acids: CSAEGVQETQYF. In DNA, the CDR3 is TGCAGTGCCGAAGGGGTACAAGAGACCCAGTACTTC.

The chain has TRBV11-2 and TRBJ1-1; D gene uncertain. Trimming removed 1 base at V and 4 bases at J, with 7 bases between. This CDR3 has 13 amino acids. The V gene's germline CDR1 is SGHAT and CDR2 FQNNGV. The CDR3 loop is CASSLARSTEAFF. The CDR3 DNA is TGTGCCAGCAGCTTAGCCAGGAGCACTGAAGCTTTCTTT. Drawing the rest from reference TRBV11-2 and TRBJ1-1, the complete variable domain is EAGVAQSPRYKIIEKRQSVAFWCNPISGHATLYWYQQILGQGPKLLIQFQNNGVVDDSQLPKDRFSAERLKGVDSTLKIQPAKLEDSAVYLCASSLARSTEAFFGQGTRLTVV.

This chain connects TRBV4-2 to TRBJ2-3; TRBD2 matches at 8 bases. The CDR3 is 17 residues long. The germline V gene has CDR1 LGHNA and CDR2 YNFKEQ. J was trimmed by 4 bases and V by 0 bases; bases with no gene match: 9. CDR3 sequence reads: CASSQEGSGSISDTQYF. The CDR3 nucleotides are TGTGCCAGCAGCCAAGAGGGAAGCGGGAGTATCTCAGATACGCAGTATTTT.

V and J are TRBV28 and TRBJ1-1; no clear D gene. V was clipped by 1 base and J by 4 bases, with 7 bases between them. CDR1 is MDHEN, CDR2 SYDVKM, per germline. The CDR3 spans 13 residues. In DNA form, the CDR3 reads TGTGCCAGCAGTTTATCAACGGGCACTGAAGCTTTCTTT. Residues: CASSLSTGTEAFF.

The chain recombines TRBV2 with TRBJ1-5; D call uncertain. CDR1 SNHLY and CDR2 FYNNEI come from the germline V gene. Trimming left V 5 bases short and J 2 bases short, with 10 bases between. The CDR3 has 14 amino acids. CDR3 sequence reads: CASSPMQGNQPQHF. The CDR3 DNA reads TGTGCCAGCAGTCCTATGCAGGGCAATCAGCCCCAGCATTTT.

The chain couples TRBV29-1 to TRBJ1-1, with TRBD1 as a possible D gene (6 bases). The germline V gene has CDR1 SQVTM and CDR2 ANQGSEA. The CDR3 contains 16 residues. Trimming shortened V by 4 bases and J by 3 bases, and 21 bases separated the two germline ends. In nucleotides, the CDR3 is TGCAGCGTTGGGTCAGGTCCCGGGACATTTTACACTGAAGCTTTCTTT. As protein: CSVGSGPGTFYTEAFF.

This chain joins TRBV6-1 and TRBJ2-1; TRBD2 agrees at 10 bases. The CDR3 has 13 residues. Germline CDR1 reads MNHNS; CDR2 reads SASEGT. V lost 8 bases to trimming and J lost 5 bases; unmatched junction nucleotides: 3. The CDR3 region is CASATSGHNEQFF. In nucleotides, the CDR3 is TGTGCCAGCGCGACTAGCGGGCACAATGAGCAGTTCTTC.

In this sample, this clonotype turned up a few times. This chain joins TRBV2 and TRBJ1-2; 7 nucleotides agree with TRBD1. Germline values: CDR1 SNHLY, CDR2 FYNNEI. This CDR3 has 14 residues. The junction had 4 bases not matched to a gene; V was cut back by 2 bases and J by 4 bases. The CDR3 DNA sequence: TGTGCCAGCAGTGAATACGCAGGGGGCTATGGCTACACCTTC. Its protein product is CASSEYAGGYGYTF.

This clonotype has a count of ten or more. V and J are TRBV6-5 and TRBJ2-5, with D possibly being TRBD1 or TRBD2 (5 bases each). The V and J ends lost 0 bases and 2 bases respectively, with 7 bases between them. The CDR3 spans 14 residues. CDR1 is MNHEY and CDR2 is SVGAGI in the germline V gene. The CDR3 reads CASSYSGAQETQYF. The CDR3 bases are TGTGCCAGCAGTTACTCCGGGGCTCAAGAGACCCAGTACTTC.

The chain recombines TRBV7-9 with TRBJ2-5, with D perhaps TRBD1 (5 bases). V lost 2 bases and J lost 3, with 16 bases in between. CDR1 and CDR2 from the germline V gene are SEHNR and FQNEAQ (reference sequence). This CDR3 comprises 16 residues. The CDR3 nucleotides read TGTGCCAGCAGCTTATGGGGCAGCCGCTACAAAGAGACCCAGTACTTC. Protein: CASSLWGSRYKETQYF.

This clonotype was counted between two and nine times. This rearrangement joins TRBV29-1 to TRBJ1-2; D is possibly TRBD1 (5 bases). The V gene's germline CDR1 is SQVTM and CDR2 ANQGSEA. This CDR3 is built from 15 residues. Trimming stripped 7 bases from V and 0 bases from J, with 18 bases between. The CDR3 DNA follows: TGCAGCGCATGGGGCAGGGTCTCGACTAACTATGGCTACACCTTC. Its translation is CSAWGRVSTNYGYTF.

V gene TRBV15 combines with J gene TRBJ2-2, with TRBD1 as a possible D gene (5 bases). From germline, CDR1 is LNHNV and CDR2 YYDKDF (reference sequence). The CDR3 spans 15 residues. The V end was cut by 8 bases, the J end by 2 bases, with 15 bases between. The CDR3 nucleotides read TGTGCCACCCAACCCAGACAGCTTAACACCGGGGAGCTGTTTTTT. This sequence encodes CATQPRQLNTGELFF.

The chain links TRBV18 to TRBJ2-7; D is undetermined. The CDR3 length is 14 residues. Trimming left V 5 bases short and J 3 bases short, with 14 bases between. Germline values: CDR1 KGHSH, CDR2 LQKENI. CDR3 region: CASSSRTADYEQYF. Here the CDR3 DNA reads TGTGCCAGCTCATCTCGGACGGCGGACTACGAGCAGTACTTC. The full variable domain, its missing parts supplied by reference TRBV18 and TRBJ2-7, is NAGVMQNPRHLVRRRGQEARLRCSPMKGHSHVYWYRQLPEEGLKFMVYLQKENIIDESGMPKERFSAEFPKEGPSILRIQQVVRGDSAAYFCASSSRTADYEQYFGPGTRLTVT.

The CDR3 is CASSLVRGDYNEQFF. The CDR3 DNA is TGCGCCAGCAGCTTGGTTCGCGGCGATTACAATGAGCAGTTCTTC. The rearrangement joins TRBV5-1 to TRBJ2-1, with D uncertain. Between the trimmed V and J ends, which lost 0 bases and 4 bases, there was a span of 11 bases. The CDR3 is 15 amino acids. Germline V CDR1 and CDR2: SGHRS, YFSETQ.

This clonotype was observed a few times. V is TRBV29-1 and J is TRBJ1-2; TRBD1 might be the D (5 bases). The CDR3 totals 14 residues. Germline values: CDR1 SQVTM, CDR2 ANQGSEA. V lost 0 bases, J lost 6 bases, and 14 bases lay in between. This chain's CDR3 is CSVEEGSRADGYTF. CDR3 coding DNA: TGCAGCGTTGAAGAGGGTAGCAGGGCGGATGGCTACACCTTC.

The DNA for the CDR3 is TGTGCCAGCAGCTTGGGGAAGGGAGGGATGGCCAAAAACATTCAGTACTTC. Encoded protein: CASSLGKGGMAKNIQYF. The rearrangement joins TRBV7-6 to TRBJ2-4, with 7 bases lining up with TRBD2. The CDR3 has 17 residues. From germline, CDR1 is SGHVS and CDR2 FNYEAQ. The V segment lost 3 bases and the J segment 1 base; nucleotides outside the gene matches: 9.

The table lists this clonotype with a few counts. The chain employs TRBV27 and TRBJ1-6; D not resolved. The ends were cut back, 3 bases at V and 7 bases at J, with 10 bases in the middle. There are 14 residues in the CDR3. Per the germline V gene, CDR1 is MNHEY and CDR2 is SMNVEV (reference sequence). CDR3 loop: CASSFSSKNSPLHF. The CDR3 nucleotides read TGTGCCAGCAGTTTTTCATCCAAAAATTCACCCCTCCACTTT.

The genes are TRBV5-1 and TRBJ2-7; 7 bases are a match to TRBD1. CDR3 size: 15 residues. Trimming at V came to 4 bases and at J to 2 bases, leaving 9 bases not matched to a gene. Germline CDR1 reads SGHRS; CDR2 reads YFSETQ. CDR3 protein: CASSPDGQVAYEQYF. DNA for the CDR3: TGCGCCAGCAGCCCGGACGGACAGGTCGCCTACGAGCAGTACTTC.

This clonotype was counted between two and nine times. The rearrangement joins TRBV10-3 to TRBJ2-3, with 7 bases matching TRBD1. The germline gives CDR1 ENHRY, CDR2 SYGVKD. The CDR3 sequence is 15 residues long. The V segment lost 4 bases and the J segment 2 bases; nucleotides outside the gene matches: 6. The CDR3 loop reads CAISGHQGVTDTQYF. The CDR3 nucleotides are TGTGCCATCAGTGGGCACCAGGGGGTCACAGATACGCAGTATTTT.